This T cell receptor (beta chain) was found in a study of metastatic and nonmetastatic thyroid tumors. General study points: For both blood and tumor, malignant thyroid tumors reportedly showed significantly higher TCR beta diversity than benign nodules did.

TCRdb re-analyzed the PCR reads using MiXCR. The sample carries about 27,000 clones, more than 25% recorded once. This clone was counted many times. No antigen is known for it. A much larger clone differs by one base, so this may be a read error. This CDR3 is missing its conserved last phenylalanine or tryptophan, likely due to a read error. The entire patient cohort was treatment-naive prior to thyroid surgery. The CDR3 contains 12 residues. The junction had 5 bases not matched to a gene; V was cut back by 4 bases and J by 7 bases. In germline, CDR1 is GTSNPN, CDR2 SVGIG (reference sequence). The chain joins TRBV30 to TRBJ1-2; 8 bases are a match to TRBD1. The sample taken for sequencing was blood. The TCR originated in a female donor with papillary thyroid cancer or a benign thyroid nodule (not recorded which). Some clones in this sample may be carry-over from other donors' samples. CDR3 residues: CAWTQGAIGYTS. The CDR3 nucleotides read TGTGCCTGGACCCAGGGGGCAATTGGCTACACCTCC.